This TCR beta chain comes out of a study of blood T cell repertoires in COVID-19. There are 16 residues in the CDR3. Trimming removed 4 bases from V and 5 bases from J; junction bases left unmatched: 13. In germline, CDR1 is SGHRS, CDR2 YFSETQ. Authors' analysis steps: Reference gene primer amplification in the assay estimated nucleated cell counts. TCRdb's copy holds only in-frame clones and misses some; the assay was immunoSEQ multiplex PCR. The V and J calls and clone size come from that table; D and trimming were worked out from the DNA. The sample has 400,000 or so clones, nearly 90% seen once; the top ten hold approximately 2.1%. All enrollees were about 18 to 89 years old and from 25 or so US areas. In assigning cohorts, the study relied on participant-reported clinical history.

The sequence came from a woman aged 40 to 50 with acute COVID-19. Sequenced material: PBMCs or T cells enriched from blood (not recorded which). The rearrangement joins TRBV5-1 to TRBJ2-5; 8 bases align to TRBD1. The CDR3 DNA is TGCGCCAGCAGCGGAGGCGACAGGGGCCCATCGGAGACCCAGTACTTC. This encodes CASSGGDRGPSETQYF.